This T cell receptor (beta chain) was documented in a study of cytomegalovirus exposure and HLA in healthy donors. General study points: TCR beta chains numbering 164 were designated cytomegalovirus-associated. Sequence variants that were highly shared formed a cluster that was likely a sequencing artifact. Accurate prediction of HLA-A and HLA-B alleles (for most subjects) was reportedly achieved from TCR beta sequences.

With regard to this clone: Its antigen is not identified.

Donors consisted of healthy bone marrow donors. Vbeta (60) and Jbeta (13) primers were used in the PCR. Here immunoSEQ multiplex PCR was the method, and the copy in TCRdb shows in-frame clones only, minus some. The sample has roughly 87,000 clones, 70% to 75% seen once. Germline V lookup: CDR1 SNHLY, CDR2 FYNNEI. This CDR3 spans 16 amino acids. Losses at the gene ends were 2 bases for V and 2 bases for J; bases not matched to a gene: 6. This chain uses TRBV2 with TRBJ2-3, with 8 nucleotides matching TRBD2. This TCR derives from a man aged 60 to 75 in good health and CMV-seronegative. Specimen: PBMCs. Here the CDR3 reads CASSEFAGGYTDTQYF. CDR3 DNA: TGTGCCAGCAGTGAATTCGCGGGGGGCTACACAGATACGCAGTATTTT.